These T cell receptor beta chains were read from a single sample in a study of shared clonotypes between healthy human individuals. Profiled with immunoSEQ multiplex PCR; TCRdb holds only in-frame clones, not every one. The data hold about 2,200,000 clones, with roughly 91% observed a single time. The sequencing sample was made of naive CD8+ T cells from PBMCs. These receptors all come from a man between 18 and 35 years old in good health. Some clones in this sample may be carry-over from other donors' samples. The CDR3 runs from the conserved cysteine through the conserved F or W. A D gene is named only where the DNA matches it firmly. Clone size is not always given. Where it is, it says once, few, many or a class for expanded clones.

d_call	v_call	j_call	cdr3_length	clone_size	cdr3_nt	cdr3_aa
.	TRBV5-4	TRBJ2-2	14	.	TGTGCCAGCAGCCCAGGCTTTGGGACCGGGGAGCTGTTTTTT	CASSPGFGTGELFF
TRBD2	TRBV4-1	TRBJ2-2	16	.	TGCGCCAGCAGCCCTCCGCCGGGACTAAGTACCGGGGAGCTGTTTTTT	CASSPPPGLSTGELFF
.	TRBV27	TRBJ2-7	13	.	TGTGCCAGCAGTTTCGGGAAAACCTACGAGCAGTACTTC	CASSFGKTYEQYF
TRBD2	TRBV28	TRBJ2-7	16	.	TGTGCCAGCAGCATAGATACTAGCGGGGAGACCTACGAGCAGTACTTC	CASSIDTSGETYEQYF
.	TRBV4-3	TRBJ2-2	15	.	TGCGCCAGCAGCCAAGACGATTCGAACACCGGGGAGCTGTTTTTT	CASSQDDSNTGELFF
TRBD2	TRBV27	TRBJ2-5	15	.	TGTGCCAGCAACAAAGCGGGAGGGGTTTCGGAGACCCAGTACTTC	CASNKAGGVSETQYF
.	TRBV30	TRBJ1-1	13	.	TGTGCCTGGAGGCTACAGGGATGGACTGAAGCTTTCTTT	CAWRLQGWTEAFF
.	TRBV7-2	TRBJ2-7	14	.	TGTGCCAGCAGCCAGGTTAGAGGGGCATACGAGCAGTACTTC	CASSQVRGAYEQYF
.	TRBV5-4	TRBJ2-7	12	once	TGTGCCAGCAGCTTCACGGGAAACGAGCAGTACTTC	CASSFTGNEQYF
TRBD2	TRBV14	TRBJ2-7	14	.	TGTGCCAGCAGCCGGCGGGAGGCGCCCTACGAGCAGTACTTC	CASSRREAPYEQYF
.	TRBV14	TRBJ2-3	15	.	TGTGCCAGCAGCCAAGGAATACAGGTTGGAGATACGCAGTATTTT	CASSQGIQVGDTQYF
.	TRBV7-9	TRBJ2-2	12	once	TGTGCCAGCACAGGGGACACCGGGGAGCTGTTTTTT	CASTGDTGELFF
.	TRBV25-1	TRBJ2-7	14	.	TGTGCCAGCAGTGCGGGATGGGGCTCCTACGAGCAGTACTTC	CASSAGWGSYEQYF
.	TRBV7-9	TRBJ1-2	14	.	TGTGCCAGCAGCTTAGTGACCGAGGCCTATGGCTACACCTTC	CASSLVTEAYGYTF
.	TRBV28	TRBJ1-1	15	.	TGTGCCAGCAGTCCCCCTAAGGGGGGAAAAACTGAAGCTTTCTTT	CASSPPKGGKTEAFF
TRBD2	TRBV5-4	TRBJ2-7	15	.	TGTGCCAGCAGCTTCTTTGGCGGGAGGGCCCCCGAGCAGTACTTC	CASSFFGGRAPEQYF
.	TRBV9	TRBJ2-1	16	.	TGTGCCAGCAGCGTAGCGGGGGGCAAATCCTACAATGAGCAGTTCTTC	CASSVAGGKSYNEQFF
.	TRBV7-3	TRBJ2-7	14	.	TGTGCCAGCAGCTTAAATGGGGTCTCTGCCGAGCAGTACTTC	CASSLNGVSAEQYF
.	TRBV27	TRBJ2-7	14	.	TGTGCCAGCAGTTTGGCGGTGGGAATCTACGAGCAGTACTTC	CASSLAVGIYEQYF
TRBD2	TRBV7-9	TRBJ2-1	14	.	TGTGCCAGCAGCCCCGGGGAGGGGCACAATGAGCAGTTCTTC	CASSPGEGHNEQFF
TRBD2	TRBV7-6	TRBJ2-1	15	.	TGTGCCAGCAGCCTGGGACTAGCGGTCTACAATGAGCAGTTCTTC	CASSLGLAVYNEQFF
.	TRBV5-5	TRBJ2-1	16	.	TGTGCCAGCAGCTTGACAGGCGCCAGCTCCTACAATGAGCAGTTCTTC	CASSLTGASSYNEQFF
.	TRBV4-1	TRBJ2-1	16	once	TGCGCCAGCAGCCAAGATCCGGCGACAGCCTACAATGAGCAGTTCTTC	CASSQDPATAYNEQFF
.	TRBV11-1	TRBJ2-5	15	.	TGTGCCAGCAGCTCTGTGGGGTTATACCAAGAGACCCAGTACTTC	CASSSVGLYQETQYF
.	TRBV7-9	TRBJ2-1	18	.	TGTGCCAGCAGCCACCTATGGGGGGGCGGGAGTTACTACAATGAGCAGTTCTTC	CASSHLWGGGSYYNEQFF
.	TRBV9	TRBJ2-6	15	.	TGTGCCAGCAGCGGTTCCGGGACGGTGATAGACGTCCTGACTTTC	CASSGSGTVIDVLTF
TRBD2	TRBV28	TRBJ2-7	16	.	TGTGCCAGCAGCCCAACGAGCGGGAGTATGAGCCACGAGCAGTACTTC	CASSPTSGSMSHEQYF
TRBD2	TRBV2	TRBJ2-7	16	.	TGTGCCAGCATCCCGCGGAAAGGGACTAGCGGGAACGAGCAGTACTTC	CASIPRKGTSGNEQYF
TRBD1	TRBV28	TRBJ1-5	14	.	TGTGCCAGCAGTTACCAGACAGGGTGGCAGCCCCAGCATTTT	CASSYQTGWQPQHF
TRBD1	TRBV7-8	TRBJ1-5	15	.	TGTGCCAGCAGCTTAGGTACAGGGGGCAATCAGCCCCAGCATTTT	CASSLGTGGNQPQHF
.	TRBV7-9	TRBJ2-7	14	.	TGTGCCAGCAGCTTCTCCGAGGGGTCCTACGAGCAGTACTTC	CASSFSEGSYEQYF
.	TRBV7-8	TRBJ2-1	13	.	TGTGCCAGCAGCTTATCTTCTTACAATGAGCAGTTCTTC	CASSLSSYNEQFF
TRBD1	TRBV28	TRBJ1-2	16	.	TGTGCCAGCAGTTTACTCCGACAGGGTGGGAGCGGTGGCTACACCTTC	CASSLLRQGGSGGYTF
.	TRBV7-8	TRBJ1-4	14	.	TGTGCCAGCAGCCCGGACAGAGGAGGGGAAAAACTGTTTTTT	CASSPDRGGEKLFF
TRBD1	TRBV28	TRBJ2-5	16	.	TGTGCCAGCAGTTTCGTCCCCGGGACAGCTCAAGAGACCCAGTACTTC	CASSFVPGTAQETQYF
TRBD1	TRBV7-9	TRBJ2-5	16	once	TGTGCCAGCAGTCGTCTAACGGGACAGGGGGTAGAGACCCAGTACTTC	CASSRLTGQGVETQYF
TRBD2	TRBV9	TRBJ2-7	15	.	TGTGCCAGCAGCGTCGGTCCGACTAGCGGCTACGAGCAGTACTTC	CASSVGPTSGYEQYF
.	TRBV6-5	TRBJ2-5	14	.	TGTGCCAGCAGTTACTCGAGTGGCAAAGAGACCCAGTACTTC	CASSYSSGKETQYF
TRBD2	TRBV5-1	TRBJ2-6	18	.	TGCGCCAGCAGCTTGGCCTCACGGGAGGGGGCTGGGGCCAACGTCCTGACTTTC	CASSLASREGAGANVLTF
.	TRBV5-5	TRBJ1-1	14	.	TGTGCCAGCAGCTTCAGGGTAGGGAACACTGAAGCTTTCTTT	CASSFRVGNTEAFF
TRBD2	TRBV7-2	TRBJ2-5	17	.	TGTGCCAGCAGCTCGGGACTAGCGGGGATGCGGGAAGAGACCCAGTACTTC	CASSSGLAGMREETQYF
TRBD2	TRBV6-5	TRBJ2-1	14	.	TGTGCCAGCAGTTATAAGGGAGGGAGCGATGAGCAGTTCTTC	CASSYKGGSDEQFF